The 23 T cell receptor beta chains in this list originate from one sample, sequenced in a study of brain T cells in children with intractable seizures. The data were produced by immunoSEQ multiplex PCR, yet TCRdb's version contains in-frame clones alone and is incomplete. The sample has approximately 44,000 clones, approximately 92% seen once. The sequences come from peripheral blood, collected at surgery. All receptors come from a girl under 10 years old with tuberous sclerosis and intractable seizures.

This clone was recorded only once. The chain recombines TRBV7-2 with TRBJ1-2; D perhaps matches TRBD1 (5 bases). The germline gives CDR1 SGHTA, CDR2 FQGNSA. The CDR3 runs 14 residues. The V gene lost 0 bases and the J gene lost 3 bases, with 8 bases spanning the gap. This chain's CDR3 is CASSLAGDDYGYTF. In DNA form, the CDR3 reads TGTGCCAGCAGCTTAGCAGGGGACGACTATGGCTACACCTTC.

The table lists this clone with a few counts. The V call is TRBV5-6, the J call TRBJ1-2, with TRBD1 as a possible D gene (6 bases). The V gene's germline CDR1 is SGHDT and CDR2 YYEEEE. The CDR3 is 14 residues long. Trimming removed 1 base from V and 4 bases from J, with 11 bases in between. The CDR3 bases are TGTGCCAGCAGCTTGACCAGGGGTAGCTATGGCTACACCTTC. Its translation: CASSLTRGSYGYTF.

V and J are TRBV3-1 (or the pseudogene TRBV3-2) and TRBJ1-2; maybe TRBD1 (6 bases). This CDR3 comprises 17 residues. Deletions cut 3 bases from V and 4 bases from J, with 21 bases between. The germline gives CDR1 LGHDT, CDR2 YNNKEL (reference sequence). The DNA of the CDR3 is TGTGCCAGCAGCCATCTTATACCCAGGGGCGGTGGCTATGGCTACACCTTC. This gives the protein CASSHLIPRGGGYGYTF.

The chain's CDR3 is CAWRDFAEGATDTQYF. The CDR3, as DNA: TGTGCCTGGAGGGACTTTGCGGAGGGGGCCACAGATACGCAGTATTTT. This chain joins TRBV30 and TRBJ2-3; the D gene is possibly TRBD1 (7 bases). CDR3 size: 16 residues. Germline CDR1 and CDR2: GTSNPN and SVGIG (reference sequence). Deletions cut 3 bases from V and 2 bases from J, with 18 bases between.

The chain joins TRBV6-5 to TRBJ1-1; D is uncertain. The CDR3 length is 12 residues. Per germline, CDR1 MNHEY and CDR2 SVGAGI. Trimming stripped 6 bases from V and 0 bases from J, with 5 bases between. The CDR3 is CASSRMNTEAFF. CDR3 in DNA: TGTGCCAGCAGCCGAATGAACACTGAAGCTTTCTTT.

This clone was seen once. The chain recombines TRBV5-1 with TRBJ2-7, with D tentatively TRBD1 (6 bases). Trimming stripped 3 bases from V and 1 base from J, with 11 bases between. Germline V gene data show CDR1 as SGHRS and CDR2 as YFSETQ. This CDR3 spans 14 amino acids. CDR3 DNA sequence: TGCGCCAGCAGCTCCACTGGACAGTCCTACGAGCAGTACGTC. The encoded protein is CASSSTGQSYEQYV.

The chain recombines TRBV12-5 with TRBJ2-3; TRBD2 matches 9 bases. The CDR3 is made up of 19 amino acids. Unmatched junction bases numbered 18, after V lost 2 bases and J lost 6 bases. Germline V gene lookup returns CDR1 LGHNT and CDR2 FRNRAP. CDR3 in DNA: TGTGCTAGTGGTTTGACTAACCTCTCTGGCGGGGGGGCTATCGATACGCAGTATTTT. Its translation is CASGLTNLSGGGAIDTQYF.

The J gene is TRBJ2-2, the V gene TRBV7-2; the match to TRBD2 covers 8 bases. Germline lookup yields CDR1 SGHTA and CDR2 FQGNSA. With V trimmed by 0 bases and J by 3 bases, 6 bases remained unmatched. The CDR3 consists of 17 residues. The CDR3 nucleotides are TGTGCCAGCAGCTTAGCGCGGAGTAGCGGGGACACCGGGGAGCTGTTTTTT. The encoded protein is CASSLARSSGDTGELFF.

V gene TRBV5-6 combines with J gene TRBJ1-1; 9 nucleotides match TRBD1. The CDR3 totals 13 residues. Germline lookup yields CDR1 SGHDT and CDR2 YYEEEE. The J segment lost 6 bases and the V segment lost 5 bases, leaving 5 bases of the junction unmatched. CDR3: CASRLTGGAEAFF. In DNA, the CDR3 is TGTGCCAGCAGACTGACAGGGGGGGCTGAAGCTTTCTTT.

The J gene is TRBJ1-1, the V gene TRBV6-4; D is possibly TRBD1 (6 bases). Germline V gene sequence: CDR1 MRHNA, CDR2 SNTAGT. This CDR3 is built from 12 residues. Trimming took 9 bases from V and 2 from J, leaving 10 bases between them. The CDR3 coding sequence is TGTGCCAGAAGGGACACCAACACTGAAGCTTTCTTT. It yields the protein CARRDTNTEAFF.

The chain has TRBV18 and TRBJ1-5, with D maybe TRBD1 (6 bases). The CDR3 totals 14 residues. Trimming took 6 bases from V and 8 from J, leaving 17 bases between them. Per germline, CDR1 KGHSH and CDR2 LQKENI. The CDR3 DNA follows: TGTGCCAGCTCTCCCGACAGGACTGGGGAGCCCCAGCATTTT. As protein: CASSPDRTGEPQHF.

CDR3 DNA sequence: TGCAGCGTTGTTCCTAGCGGGGGGGCGGAGACCCAGTACTTC. Translated, it gives CSVVPSGGAETQYF. The chain combines TRBV29-1 with TRBJ2-5; the match to TRBD2 covers 12 bases. This CDR3 region has 14 residues. With 4 bases clipped from V and 5 bases from J, the junction kept 5 bases outside the gene matches. Germline lookup yields CDR1 SQVTM and CDR2 ANQGSEA. Combining the CDR3 with reference TRBV29-1 and TRBJ2-5 gives the whole variable domain SAVISQKPSRDICQRGTSLTIQCQVDSQVTMMFWYRQQPGQSLTLIATANQGSEATYESGFVIDKFPISRPNLTFSTLTVSNMSPEDSSIYLCSVVPSGGAETQYFGPGTRLLVL.

The chain couples TRBV21-1 to TRBJ1-6. TRBV21-1 represents a pseudogene. The CDR3 runs 15 residues. CDR3 nucleotide sequence: TGTGCCAGCAGCTCGACGGACCTAGTTGGATCACCCCTCCACTTT. It codes for CASSSTDLVGSPLHF.

The chain carries TRBV5-1 and TRBJ2-2; maybe TRBD1 (6 bases). The V end was cut by 1 base, the J end by 2 bases, with 9 bases between. The germline gives CDR1 SGHRS, CDR2 YFSETQ. The CDR3 extends over 15 amino acids. CDR3 in amino acids: CASSLKTGNTGELFF. The CDR3, as DNA: TGCGCCAGCAGCTTGAAGACAGGTAACACCGGGGAGCTGTTTTTT.

The chain has TRBV4-1 and TRBJ1-4; TRBD1 matches at 7 bases. J gave up 2 bases and V 3 bases, and 0 bases lay outside the gene matches. The CDR3 is 14 residues long. Germline values: CDR1 MGHRA, CDR2 YSYEKL. CDR3 region: CASSQTGTNEKLFF. Here the CDR3 DNA reads TGCGCCAGCAGCCAGACAGGGACTAATGAAAAACTGTTTTTT.

The rearrangement uses TRBV19 and TRBJ1-2; D gene ambiguous. Trimming left V 4 bases short and J 6 bases short, with 12 bases between. Germline values: CDR1 LNHDA, CDR2 SQIVND (reference sequence). CDR3 size: 13 residues. The CDR3 nucleotides read TGTGCCAGTAGTAATACCCCAGAAGATGGCTACACCTTC. This sequence encodes CASSNTPEDGYTF.

CDR3 protein: CASTKGYLAGGTEAFF. CDR3 nucleotide sequence: TGTGCCAGCACCAAAGGGTACCTGGCGGGGGGTACTGAAGCTTTCTTT. The V call is TRBV25-1, the J call TRBJ1-1, with D tentatively TRBD1 (5 bases). Germline lookup yields CDR1 MGHDK and CDR2 SYGVNS. The CDR3 is 16 residues long. Trimming took off 7 bases at V and 5 bases at J, with 23 bases between the two ends.

The genes are TRBV18 and TRBJ2-2; D perhaps matches TRBD1 (7 bases). The V gene lost 5 bases and the J gene lost 6 bases, with 16 bases spanning the gap. This CDR3 is built from 15 residues. CDR1 is KGHSH and CDR2 is LQKENI in the germline V gene. Written as DNA, the CDR3 is TGTGCCAGCTCATCGATCGACAGGGAGGCCGGGGAGCTGTTTTTT. Its protein is CASSSIDREAGELFF.

V gene TRBV6-2 or TRBV6-3 combines with J gene TRBJ2-7; no reliable D call. The length of the CDR3 is 13 residues. The germline CDR1 and CDR2 sequences are MNHEY and SVGEGT. With 2 bases removed from V and 0 bases from J, the gap between germline ends came to 5 bases. CDR3 region: CASSYLGSYEQYV. The CDR3 bases are TGTGCCAGCAGTTACCTGGGCTCCTACGAGCAGTACGTC.

The J gene is TRBJ2-7, the V gene TRBV1; the listed D gene, TRBD1, was not tested against the DNA. TRBV1 is a recognized pseudogene. This CDR3 contains 12 residues. CDR3: CTSSDNREDQYF. The DNA of the CDR3 is TGCACCAGCAGCGATAACAGGGAAGATCAGTACTTC.

This clone has only a few counts. The J gene is TRBJ1-2, the V gene TRBV7-9; tentative D call: TRBD1 (6 bases). This CDR3 is built from 16 residues. V dropped 5 bases and J dropped 1 base, with 17 bases sitting between them. Germline CDR1 SEHNR, CDR2 FQNEAQ (reference sequence). CDR3 loop: CASSPQMGDINYGYTF. For the CDR3, the DNA is TGTGCCAGCAGCCCTCAAATGGGGGACATTAACTATGGCTACACCTTC.

The genes are TRBV9 and TRBJ2-3; 14 bases align to TRBD2. Looked up from germline, CDR1 is SGDLS and CDR2 is YYNGEE. V was pared by 0 bases and J by 2 bases, with 5 bases of the junction left unmatched. The CDR3 consists of 18 residues. The CDR3 DNA is TGTGCCAGCAGCGTAGGACTAGCGGGGGGGCTTAACACAGATACGCAGTATTTT. Residues: CASSVGLAGGLNTDTQYF.

The chain combines TRBV5-1 with TRBJ2-5; 8 bases are a match to TRBD1. Germline values: CDR1 SGHRS, CDR2 YFSETQ. This CDR3 comprises 13 residues. V gave up 7 bases and J gave up 3 bases; unmatched junction bases: 5. The CDR3 sequence is CASFRGREETQYF. For the CDR3, the DNA is TGCGCCAGCTTCAGGGGGCGGGAAGAGACCCAGTACTTC.